This TCR beta chain was obtained from a study of control samples from healthy donors and cancer patients. This clone appeared a single time. V dropped 5 bases and J dropped 7; count of bases not matched to a gene: 14. Germline CDR1 reads SGHAT; CDR2 reads FQNNGV. The CDR3 consists of 17 residues. Assay used: immunoSEQ multiplex PCR; TCRdb lists only in-frame clones, some missing. This sample has more than 85,000 clones, with approximately 84% found just once. Sequenced material: PBMCs. The J gene is TRBJ1-6, the V gene TRBV11-2; TRBD1 matches 7 bases. The TCR sequence derives from a man in his sixties or seventies with lung cancer. CDR3 residues: CASSLRDSDRANSPLHF. DNA for the CDR3: TGTGCCAGCAGCCTGAGGGACAGTGATAGGGCGAATTCACCCCTCCACTTT. The full variable domain, its missing parts supplied by reference TRBV11-2 and TRBJ1-6, is EAGVAQSPRYKIIEKRQSVAFWCNPISGHATLYWYQQILGQGPKLLIQFQNNGVVDDSQLPKDRFSAERLKGVDSTLKIQPAKLEDSAVYLCASSLRDSDRANSPLHFGNGTRLTVT.